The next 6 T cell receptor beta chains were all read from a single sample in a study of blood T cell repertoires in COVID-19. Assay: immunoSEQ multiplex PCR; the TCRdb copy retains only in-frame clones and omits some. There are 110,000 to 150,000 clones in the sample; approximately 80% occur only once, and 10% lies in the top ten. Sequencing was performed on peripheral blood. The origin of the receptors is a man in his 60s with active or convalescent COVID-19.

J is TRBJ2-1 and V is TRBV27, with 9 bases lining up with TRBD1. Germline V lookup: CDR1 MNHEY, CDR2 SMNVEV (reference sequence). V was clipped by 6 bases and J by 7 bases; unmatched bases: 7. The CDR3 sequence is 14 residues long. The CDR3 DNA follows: TGTGCCAGCAGAGGGACAGGGTTTAGGAATGAGCAGTTCTTC. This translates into CASRGTGFRNEQFF.

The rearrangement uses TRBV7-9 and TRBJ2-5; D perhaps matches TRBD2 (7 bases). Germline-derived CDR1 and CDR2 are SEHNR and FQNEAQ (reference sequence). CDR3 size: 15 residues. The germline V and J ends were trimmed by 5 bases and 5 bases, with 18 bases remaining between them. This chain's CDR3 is CASSPPGGPRETQYF. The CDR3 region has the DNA TGTGCCAGCAGCCCCCCCGGGGGGCCACGGGAGACCCAGTACTTC.

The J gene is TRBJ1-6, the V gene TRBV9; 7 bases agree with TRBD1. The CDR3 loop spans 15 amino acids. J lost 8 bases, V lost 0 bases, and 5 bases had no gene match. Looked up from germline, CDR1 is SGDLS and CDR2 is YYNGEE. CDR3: CASSVGGTEYSPLHF. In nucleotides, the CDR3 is TGTGCCAGCAGCGTAGGTGGGACAGAGTATTCACCCCTCCACTTT.

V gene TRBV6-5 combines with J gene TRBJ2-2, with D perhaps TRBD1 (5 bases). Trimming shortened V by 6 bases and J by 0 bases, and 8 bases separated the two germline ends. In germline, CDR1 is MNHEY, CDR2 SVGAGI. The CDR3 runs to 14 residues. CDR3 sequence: CASSQGTNTGELFF. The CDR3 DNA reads TGTGCCAGCAGCCAGGGTACGAACACCGGGGAGCTGTTTTTT.

CDR3: CASTSQGQTTNYGYTF. Written as DNA, the CDR3 is TGTGCCAGCACCTCTCAGGGACAGACAACTAACTATGGCTACACCTTC. The gene calls are TRBV7-9 and TRBJ1-2; 7 bases map to TRBD1. CDR1 is SEHNR, CDR2 FQNEAQ, per germline (reference sequence). The CDR3 has 16 residues. After removal of 7 bases from V and 0 bases from J, the junction contained 11 bases not matched to a gene.

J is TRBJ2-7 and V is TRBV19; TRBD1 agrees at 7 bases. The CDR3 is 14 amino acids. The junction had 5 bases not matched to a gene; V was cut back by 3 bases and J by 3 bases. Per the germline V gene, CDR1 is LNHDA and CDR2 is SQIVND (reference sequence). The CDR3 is CASSIRDRFYEQYF. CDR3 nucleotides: TGTGCCAGTAGTATCCGGGACAGATTCTACGAGCAGTACTTC.